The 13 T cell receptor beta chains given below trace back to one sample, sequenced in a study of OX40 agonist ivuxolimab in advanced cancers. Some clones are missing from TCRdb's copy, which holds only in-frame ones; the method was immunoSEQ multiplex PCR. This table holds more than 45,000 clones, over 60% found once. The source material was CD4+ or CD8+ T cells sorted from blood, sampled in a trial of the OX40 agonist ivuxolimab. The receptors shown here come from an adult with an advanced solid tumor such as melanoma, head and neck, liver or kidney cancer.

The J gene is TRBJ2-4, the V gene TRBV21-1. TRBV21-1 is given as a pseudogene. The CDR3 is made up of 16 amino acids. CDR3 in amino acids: CASSKRKGDLGNIQYF. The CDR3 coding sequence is TGTGCCAGCAGCAAAAGGAAAGGCGATTTGGGAAACATTCAGTACTTC.

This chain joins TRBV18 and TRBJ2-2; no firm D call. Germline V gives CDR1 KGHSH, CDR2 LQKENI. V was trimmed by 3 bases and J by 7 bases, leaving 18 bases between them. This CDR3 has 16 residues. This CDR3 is CASSPFDGVAGGELFF. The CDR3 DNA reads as TGTGCCAGCTCACCTTTTGATGGGGTCGCCGGCGGGGAGCTGTTTTTT. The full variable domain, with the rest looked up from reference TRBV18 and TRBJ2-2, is NAGVMQNPRHLVRRRGQEARLRCSPMKGHSHVYWYRQLPEEGLKFMVYLQKENIIDESGMPKERFSAEFPKEGPSILRIQQVVRGDSAAYFCASSPFDGVAGGELFFGEGSRLTVL.

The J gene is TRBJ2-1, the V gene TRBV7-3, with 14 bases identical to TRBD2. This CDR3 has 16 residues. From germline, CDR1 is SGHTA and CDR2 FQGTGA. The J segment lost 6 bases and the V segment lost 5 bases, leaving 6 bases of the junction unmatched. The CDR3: CASSRSGTSGSNEQFF. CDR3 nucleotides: TGTGCCAGCAGCCGATCCGGGACTAGCGGGAGCAATGAGCAGTTCTTC.

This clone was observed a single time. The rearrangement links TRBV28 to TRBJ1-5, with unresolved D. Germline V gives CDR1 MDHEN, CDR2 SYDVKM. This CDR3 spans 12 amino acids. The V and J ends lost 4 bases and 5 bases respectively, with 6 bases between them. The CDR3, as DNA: TGTGCCAGCAGTTGGTGGTATCAGCCCCAGCATTTT. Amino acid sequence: CASSWWYQPQHF.

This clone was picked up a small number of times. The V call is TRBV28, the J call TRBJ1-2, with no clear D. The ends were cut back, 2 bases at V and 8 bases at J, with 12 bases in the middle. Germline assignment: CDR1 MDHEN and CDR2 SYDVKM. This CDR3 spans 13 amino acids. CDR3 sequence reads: CASSLVGRFGYTF. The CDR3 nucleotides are TGTGCCAGCAGTTTAGTAGGACGGTTCGGCTACACCTTC.

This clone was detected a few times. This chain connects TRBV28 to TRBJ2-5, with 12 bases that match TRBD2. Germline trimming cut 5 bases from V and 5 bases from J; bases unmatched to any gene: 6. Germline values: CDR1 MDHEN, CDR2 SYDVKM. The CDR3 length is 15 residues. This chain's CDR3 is CASSGLAGFGETQYF. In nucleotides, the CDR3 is TGTGCCAGCAGTGGACTAGCGGGATTTGGGGAGACCCAGTACTTC.

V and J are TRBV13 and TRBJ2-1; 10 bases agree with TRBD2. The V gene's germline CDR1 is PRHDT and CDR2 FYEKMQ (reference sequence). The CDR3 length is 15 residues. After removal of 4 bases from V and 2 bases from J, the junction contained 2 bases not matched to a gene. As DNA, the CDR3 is TGTGCCAGCAGCTGGACTAGCGGAGCCTACAATGAGCAGTTCTTC. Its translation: CASSWTSGAYNEQFF.

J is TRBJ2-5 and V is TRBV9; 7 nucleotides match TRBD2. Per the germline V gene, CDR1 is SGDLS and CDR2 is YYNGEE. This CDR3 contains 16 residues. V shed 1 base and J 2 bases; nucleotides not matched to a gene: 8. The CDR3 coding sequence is TGTGCCAGCAGCGTATCCCCGAGCGGGGCACAAGAGACCCAGTACTTC. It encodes CASSVSPSGAQETQYF.

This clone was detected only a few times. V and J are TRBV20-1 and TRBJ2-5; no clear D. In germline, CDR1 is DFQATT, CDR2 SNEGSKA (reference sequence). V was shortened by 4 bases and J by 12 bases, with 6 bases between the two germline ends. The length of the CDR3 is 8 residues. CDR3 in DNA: TGCAGTGCTATGGGCGAGTACTTC. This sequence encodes CSAMGEYF.

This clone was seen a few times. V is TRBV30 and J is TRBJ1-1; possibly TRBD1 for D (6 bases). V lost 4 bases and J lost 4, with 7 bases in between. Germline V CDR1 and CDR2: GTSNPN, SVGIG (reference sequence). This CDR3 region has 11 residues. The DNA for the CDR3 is TGTGCCTGGATGGACAGCACTGAAGCTTTCTTT. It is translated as CAWMDSTEAFF.

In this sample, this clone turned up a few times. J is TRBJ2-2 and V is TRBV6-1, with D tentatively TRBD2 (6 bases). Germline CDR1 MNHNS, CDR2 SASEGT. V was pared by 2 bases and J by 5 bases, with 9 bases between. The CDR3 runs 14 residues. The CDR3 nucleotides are TGTGCCAGCAGTGAACACGGAGGGACCGGGGAGCTGTTTTTT. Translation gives CASSEHGGTGELFF.

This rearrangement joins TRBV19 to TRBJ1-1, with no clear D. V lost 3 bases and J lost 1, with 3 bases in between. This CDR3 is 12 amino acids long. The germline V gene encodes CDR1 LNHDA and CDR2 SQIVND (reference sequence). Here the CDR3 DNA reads TGTGCCAGTAGTATCGGGAACACTGAAGCTTTCTTT. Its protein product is CASSIGNTEAFF.

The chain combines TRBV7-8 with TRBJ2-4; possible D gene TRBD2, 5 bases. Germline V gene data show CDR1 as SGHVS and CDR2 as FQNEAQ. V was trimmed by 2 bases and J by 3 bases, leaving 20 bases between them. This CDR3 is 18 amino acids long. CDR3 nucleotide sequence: TGTGCCAGCAGCTTACTACCCCCGGCGGGTTTAGGCAAAAACATTCAGTACTTC. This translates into CASSLLPPAGLGKNIQYF.